Listed below are T cell receptor beta chains from one sample, sequenced in a study of blood T cell repertoires in COVID-19. Assay used: immunoSEQ multiplex PCR; TCRdb lists only in-frame clones, some missing. The sample lists approximately 76,000 clones; around 79% were seen once. Material: peripheral blood. The source is a woman between 65 and 79 years old with acute or convalescent COVID-19. The CDR3 runs from the conserved cysteine through the conserved F or W. The D gene is left open where the match is weak. A row's size may be missing; if present it is once, few, many or a size class.

D	V	size	J	DNA	CDR3
NA	TRBV20-1	few	TRBJ2-2	TGCAGTGCTAGTTACAGGTCAAACACCGGGGAGCTGTTTTTT	CSASYRSNTGELFF
NA	TRBV6-6	NA	TRBJ2-1	TGTGCCAGCAGTTCAACCCCTTATCGGGATGAGCAGTTCTTC	CASSSTPYRDEQFF
TRBD1	TRBV6-2/TRBV6-3	NA	TRBJ2-4	TGTGCCAGCAGCCTCGGACAGGGGGCCCAAAACATTCAGTACTTC	CASSLGQGAQNIQYF
TRBD1	TRBV6-2/TRBV6-3	NA	TRBJ2-2	TGTGCCAGCAGCCCTAGGGGACAGGGCCAAACGAACACCGGGGAGCTGTTTTTT	CASSPRGQGQTNTGELFF
NA	TRBV2	few	TRBJ2-1	TGTGCCAGCAGTGACCGGGGTCCCCCCTACAATGAGCAGTTCTTC	CASSDRGPPYNEQFF
NA	TRBV15	NA	TRBJ1-1	TGTGCCACCAGCAGAGGCGGACATCTGGCTTTCTTT	CATSRGGHLAFF
TRBD1	TRBV7-6	few	TRBJ1-5	TGTGCCAGCAGCTTCGGACAGGGGGCGAATCAGCCCCAGCATTTT	CASSFGQGANQPQHF
NA	TRBV21-1	NA	TRBJ1-2	TGTGCCAGCAGCCCCCAGGGGTATGGCTACACCTTC	CASSPQGYGYTF
TRBD1	TRBV2	once	TRBJ1-2	TGTGCCAGCGTAGACGGGACAGGGGGCAACTATGGCTACACCTTC	CASVDGTGGNYGYTF
NA	TRBV7-2	NA	TRBJ2-5	TGTGCCAGCAGCTTATATATGGGGGGCCAAGAGACCCAGTACTTC	CASSLYMGGQETQYF
NA	TRBV6-1	NA	TRBJ1-5	TGTGCCAGCAGTGAAGGGCAGAGCAATCAGCCCCAGCATTTT	CASSEGQSNQPQHF
NA	TRBV6-5	NA	TRBJ1-4	TGTGCCAGCAGACGAACGACAGAAACTAATGAAAAACTGTTTTTT	CASRRTTETNEKLFF
NA	TRBV10-2	NA	TRBJ1-5	TGCGCCAGCACCCGGGATTTGGGCAATCAGCCCCAGCATTTT	CASTRDLGNQPQHF
TRBD1	TRBV15	NA	TRBJ1-4	TGTGCCACTTCCTTCGTGACAGGGTATAATGAAAAACTGTTTTTT	CATSFVTGYNEKLFF
NA	TRBV10-3	NA	TRBJ1-1	TGTGCCACGAAGCCAGGGAACACTGAAGCTTTCTTT	CATKPGNTEAFF
TRBD2	TRBV11-2	NA	TRBJ2-1	TGTGCCAGCAGCCTAGCGGGGGGCCGGGATGAGCAGTTCTTC	CASSLAGGRDEQFF
TRBD1	TRBV11-2	NA	TRBJ1-2	TGTGCCAGCAGCCACAGGGGATCGAACTATGGCTACACCTTC	CASSHRGSNYGYTF
NA	TRBV2	NA	TRBJ1-1	TGTGCCAGCAGTGCGGACACGAACACTGAAGCTTTCTTT	CASSADTNTEAFF
NA	TRBV2	once	TRBJ1-5	TGTGCCAGCAGAGAAAGGACGGGGAGCAATCAGCCCCAGCATTTT	CASRERTGSNQPQHF
NA	TRBV9	NA	TRBJ2-3	TGTGCCAGCAGCGCAAAAACAGGTGCTAGCACAGATACGCAGTATTTT	CASSAKTGASTDTQYF
NA	TRBV9	NA	TRBJ2-1	TGTGCCAGCAGCGTATCGAGGAGAAAGGACAATGAGCAGTTCTTC	CASSVSRRKDNEQFF
NA	TRBV13	NA	TRBJ1-4	TGTGCCAGCAGCTTAAGTTGGAGGGGAACTAATGAAAAACTGTTTTTT	CASSLSWRGTNEKLFF
NA	TRBV19	NA	TRBJ1-1	TGTGCCAGTACCGGTAAAGGGGGAAGAGTGGACACTGAAGCTTTCTTT	CASTGKGGRVDTEAFF
NA	TRBV19	NA	TRBJ2-2	TGTGCCAGTAGGGAGGGGACAGACACCGGGGAGCTGTTTTTT	CASREGTDTGELFF
NA	TRBV30	few	TRBJ2-1	TGTGCCTGGAGTCCACCCCAGGACAGTTACAATGAGCAGTTCTTC	CAWSPPQDSYNEQFF
TRBD2	TRBV5-1	NA	TRBJ2-1	TGCGCCAGCAGCTCGGGACTAGCGGGAAATGAGCAGTTCTTC	CASSSGLAGNEQFF
TRBD2	TRBV7-2	NA	TRBJ2-1	TGTGCCAGCAGCTTGCGGACTAGCCTCTCCTACAATGAGCAGTTCTTC	CASSLRTSLSYNEQFF
TRBD2	TRBV7-2	few	TRBJ2-7	TGTGCCAGCAGCTTCCTGGGTAGCGGGAGAAACTACGAGCAGTACTTC	CASSFLGSGRNYEQYF
NA	TRBV27	few	TRBJ2-2	TGTGCCAGCAGCTCTTTCGGTTTAGGGGAGCTGTTTTTT	CASSSFGLGELFF
TRBD2	TRBV9	NA	TRBJ2-2	TGTGCCAGCAGCGCCCCAGGACTAGCGGGAGGAGGGACCGGGGAGCTGTTTTTT	CASSAPGLAGGGTGELFF
NA	TRBV5-1	NA	TRBJ1-2	TGCGCCAGCAGCTTGGGACAGTCCTATGGCTACACCTTC	CASSLGQSYGYTF
TRBD2	TRBV3-1/TRBV3-2	NA	TRBJ2-3	TGTGCCAGCAGCCAGGCGGGGGGGCCTTTAACAGATACGCAGTATTTT	CASSQAGGPLTDTQYF
TRBD1	TRBV9	NA	TRBJ1-6	TGTGCCAGCAGCGCGGGGACAGGCACTAATTCACCCCTCCACTTT	CASSAGTGTNSPLHF
TRBD1	TRBV19	NA	TRBJ1-5	TGTGCCAGTAGAAAGGACAGGAACAATCAGCCCCAGCATTTT	CASRKDRNNQPQHF
NA	TRBV6-1	NA	TRBJ2-7	TGTGCCAGCAGTGACGGGGTGGGCTCCTACGAGCAGTACTTC	CASSDGVGSYEQYF
NA	TRBV6-1	NA	TRBJ1-4	TGTGCCAGCAGTGAAGGTCTGGGGGGTAGGGAAAAACTGTTTTTT	CASSEGLGGREKLFF
TRBD2	TRBV7-2	NA	TRBJ2-3	TGTGCCAGCAGCCCCACCAAATCTAGCGGGAGGGTATATACGCAGTATTTT	CASSPTKSSGRVYTQYF
TRBD1	TRBV7-8	NA	TRBJ1-4	TGTGCCAGCAGCCCGACAGGGCGTGAAAAACTGTTTTTT	CASSPTGREKLFF
TRBD1	TRBV7-8	once	TRBJ1-2	TGTGCCAGCAGCTCGCCCTCCGGACAGGAGAACTATGGCTACACCTTC	CASSSPSGQENYGYTF
TRBD2	TRBV7-6	NA	TRBJ2-1	TGTGCCAGCAGCTTAAGCCTAGCGGGTACCAATGAGCAGTTCTTC	CASSLSLAGTNEQFF
NA	TRBV13	NA	TRBJ2-7	TGTGCCAGCAGCTTAAGCCTTAACTACGAGCAGTACTTC	CASSLSLNYEQYF
TRBD2	TRBV3-1/TRBV3-2	NA	TRBJ2-4	TGTGCCAGCAGCCACCAACTAGCGGGGGGGGGCAAAAACATTCAGTACTTC	CASSHQLAGGGKNIQYF
TRBD1	TRBV5-6	NA	TRBJ1-3	TGTGCCAGCAGCTTGGGGGACAGGGTCGGAAACACCATATATTTT	CASSLGDRVGNTIYF
NA	TRBV6-5	NA	TRBJ1-4	TGTGCCAGCAGCCAGGGTACGGTTAATGAAAAACTGTTTTTT	CASSQGTVNEKLFF
TRBD1	TRBV6-6	NA	TRBJ1-6	TGTGCCAGCAGTCTACGTCTGTTTACCGGGACAGGGAATTCACCCCTCCACTTT	CASSLRLFTGTGNSPLHF
NA	TRBV5-1	NA	TRBJ2-7	TGCGCCAGCAGCTCGCAGGGCGGAGGGTCCTACGAGCAGTACTTC	CASSSQGGGSYEQYF
NA	TRBV2	NA	TRBJ1-2	TGTGCCAGCAGTGAATCTCTCTATGGCTACACCTTC	CASSESLYGYTF
NA	TRBV2	NA	TRBJ2-2	TGTGCCAGCAGTGAAGCGGGGGGAACCGGGGAGCTGTTTTTT	CASSEAGGTGELFF
TRBD2	TRBV19	NA	TRBJ2-2	TGTGCCAGTACCAATTTAGCGGGATACACCGGGGAGCTGTTTTTT	CASTNLAGYTGELFF
TRBD1	TRBV3-1/TRBV3-2	NA	TRBJ1-2	TGTGCCAGCAGCCTTACGGGACAGGGGACTAACTATGGCTACACCTTC	CASSLTGQGTNYGYTF
TRBD1	TRBV6-5	NA	TRBJ1-1	TGTGCCAGCAGGCCGGACAGGTCTGGCCAAGCTTTCTTT	CASRPDRSGQAFF
NA	TRBV9	NA	TRBJ1-1	TGTGCCAGCAGCGCACAAGGGGTAAGCACTGAAGCTTTCTTT	CASSAQGVSTEAFF
TRBD1	TRBV7-9	NA	TRBJ1-1	TGTGCCAGCACCCCCGACAGGGCCTGGACTGAAGCTTTCTTT	CASTPDRAWTEAFF
NA	TRBV5-1	few	TRBJ1-4	TGCGCCAGCAGTAATTCCCCCGGGAATGAAAAACTGTTTTTT	CASSNSPGNEKLFF
NA	TRBV11-1	NA	TRBJ1-4	TGTGCCAGCAGCTCTCCATCCGGGTCCAGATCCGAAAAACTGTTTTTT	CASSSPSGSRSEKLFF
NA	TRBV19	NA	TRBJ1-6	TGTGCCAGTAGGGGAGGGAGTTCACCCCTCCACTTT	CASRGGSSPLHF
TRBD2	TRBV7-2	NA	TRBJ2-7	TGTGCCAGCAGCTTCCAAAGCGGGAGCTCCTACGAGCAGTACTTC	CASSFQSGSSYEQYF